The 14 T cell receptor beta chains given below trace back to one sample, sequenced in a study of T cell responses to AZD1222 COVID-19 vaccine. Sequenced by immunoSEQ multiplex PCR; TCRdb stores in-frame clones only, minus some. The table has around 150,000 clones, roughly nine tenths seen once. The source was peripheral blood, collected 28 days after the second AZD1222 dose. These TCRs come from an adult who received the AZD1222 COVID-19 vaccine.

This chain uses TRBV28 with TRBJ1-2; 8 bases are a match to TRBD1. Germline V CDR1 and CDR2: MDHEN, SYDVKM. The junction had 2 bases not matched to a gene; V was cut back by 2 bases and J by 3 bases. The CDR3 spans 14 residues. This chain's CDR3 is CASSLLDRDYGYTF. In nucleotides, the CDR3 is TGTGCCAGCAGTTTACTGGACAGGGACTATGGCTACACCTTC.

The chain has TRBV7-2 and TRBJ2-7; no reliable D call. CDR1 SGHTA and CDR2 FQGNSA come from the germline V gene. The ends were cut back, 2 bases at V and 3 bases at J, with 8 bases in the middle. CDR3 length equals 13 residues. CDR3 DNA: TGTGCCAGCAGCTTAAACGGTAACTACGAGCAGTACTTC. Translated: CASSLNGNYEQYF.

This chain links TRBV19 with TRBJ2-7, with TRBD1 identical over 7 bases. This CDR3 is 17 amino acids long. With V trimmed by 2 bases and J by 3 bases, 13 bases remained unmatched. Germline V gene sequence: CDR1 LNHDA, CDR2 SQIVND (reference sequence). CDR3 sequence: CASSITRDSGSVYEQYF. CDR3 nucleotide sequence: TGTGCCAGTAGTATAACCCGGGACAGTGGGTCCGTCTACGAGCAGTACTTC.

The CDR3 coding sequence is TGTGCCTGGAGTTATCACGGGAATACAGATACGCAGTATTTT. It yields the protein CAWSYHGNTDTQYF. The chain links TRBV30 to TRBJ2-3, with D perhaps matching TRBD2 (5 bases). Trimming shortened V by 2 bases and J by 3 bases, and 12 bases separated the two germline ends. The V gene's germline CDR1 is GTSNPN and CDR2 SVGIG (reference sequence). The CDR3 length is 14 residues.

This chain uses TRBV24-1 with TRBJ2-2; TRBD2 aligns across 14 bases. This CDR3 region has 17 residues. The J segment lost 6 bases and the V segment lost 5 bases, leaving 7 bases of the junction unmatched. Per the germline V gene, CDR1 is KGHDR and CDR2 is SFDVKD. The CDR3 loop is CATSATSGRAMAGELFF. CDR3 bases: TGTGCCACCAGTGCGACTAGCGGGAGGGCCATGGCCGGGGAGCTGTTTTTT.

The gene calls are TRBV5-4 and TRBJ2-1; tentatively, D is TRBD1 (6 bases). Per germline, CDR1 SGHNT and CDR2 YYREEE (reference sequence). This CDR3 is built from 16 residues. V was trimmed by 0 bases and J by 9 bases, leaving 19 bases between them. CDR3 DNA sequence: TGTGCCAGCAGCTTGGGGACAGAAGAAATGAGTTTTGAGCAGTTCTTC. As protein: CASSLGTEEMSFEQFF.

This clone was observed a few times. The rearrangement links TRBV15 to TRBJ1-1, with D tentatively TRBD1 (5 bases). V was clipped by 1 base and J by 5 bases, with 11 bases between them. The germline CDR1 and CDR2 sequences are LNHNV and YYDKDF (reference sequence). CDR3 size: 14 residues. The CDR3 protein is CATSRGGSWTEAFF. The CDR3 DNA is TGTGCCACCAGCAGAGGGGGGTCCTGGACTGAAGCTTTCTTT. Complete variable domain (other parts from reference TRBV15 and TRBJ1-1): DAMVIQNPRYQVTQFGKPVTLSCSQTLNHNVMYWYQQKSSQAPKLLFHYYDKDFNNEADTPDNFQSRRPNTSFCFLDIRSPGLGDTAMYLCATSRGGSWTEAFFGQGTRLTVV.

In nucleotides, the CDR3 is TGTGCCAGCAGCTCCTGGGGGACTAGCGGTCAAGAGACCCAGTACTTC. This sequence encodes CASSSWGTSGQETQYF. The rearrangement uses TRBV7-9 and TRBJ2-5, with 11 bases matching TRBD2. The CDR3 totals 16 residues. The J segment lost 2 bases and the V segment lost 4 bases, leaving 6 bases of the junction unmatched. Germline V gene data show CDR1 as SEHNR and CDR2 as FQNEAQ (reference sequence).

The chain is built from TRBV18 and TRBJ1-5; perhaps TRBD1 as D (5 bases). Germline-derived CDR1 and CDR2 are KGHSH and LQKENI. V gave up 3 bases and J gave up 5 bases, with 11 bases separating them. This CDR3 is built from 14 residues. DNA for the CDR3: TGTGCCAGCTCACCTGCAGGGAAGGATCAGCCCCAGCATTTT. It translates to CASSPAGKDQPQHF.

V usage is TRBV29-1 and J usage is TRBJ2-7; possible D gene TRBD2, 6 bases. Trimming left V 1 base short and J 1 base short, with 8 bases between. CDR1 is SQVTM and CDR2 is ANQGSEA in the germline V gene. The CDR3 totals 13 residues. The CDR3 bases are TGCAGCGTTGAAGGTAGCGGATCCTACGAGCAGTACTTC. This gives the protein CSVEGSGSYEQYF.

The chain employs TRBV27 and TRBJ1-2; D call uncertain. The ends were cut back, 2 bases at V and 0 bases at J, with 10 bases in the middle. CDR3 length equals 15 residues. Germline V gives CDR1 MNHEY, CDR2 SMNVEV (reference sequence). The CDR3 region is CASSLEGRANYGYTF. CDR3 DNA sequence: TGTGCCAGCAGTTTAGAGGGCAGAGCTAACTATGGCTACACCTTC.

Notes on this clone: Other DNA sequences in the sample encode the same CDR3. V usage is TRBV27 and J usage is TRBJ1-1, with TRBD1 identical over 9 bases. CDR1 MNHEY and CDR2 SMNVEV come from the germline V gene (reference sequence). There are 14 residues in the CDR3. Trimming cost V 4 bases and J 3 bases; bases outside gene matches: 3. CDR3 sequence: CASSSDRGDTEAFF. The CDR3, as DNA: TGTGCCAGCAGTTCTGACAGGGGGGACACTGAAGCTTTCTTT.

J is TRBJ2-1 and V is TRBV7-6; D unresolved. CDR1 and CDR2 (germline): SGHVS, FNYEAQ. The CDR3 loop spans 18 amino acids. Trimming took 1 base from V and 2 from J, leaving 18 bases between them. CDR3 coding DNA: TGTGCCAGCAGCTTAGAGCCTTGGGGAACCCGAACCTACAATGAGCAGTTCTTC. Amino acids: CASSLEPWGTRTYNEQFF. The full variable domain, with the rest looked up from reference TRBV7-6 and TRBJ2-1, is GAGVSQSPRYKVTKRGQDVALRCDPISGHVSLYWYRQALGQGPEFLTYFNYEAQQDKSGLPNDRFSAERPEGSISTLTIQRTEQRDSAMYRCASSLEPWGTRTYNEQFFGPGTRLTVL.

CDR3 loop: CASSEALAGVQPQHF. CDR3 nucleotides: TGTGCCAGCAGTGAAGCGCTTGCGGGAGTCCAGCCCCAGCATTTT. The chain uses TRBV2 and TRBJ1-5, with D unresolved. The CDR3 covers 15 residues. Trimming removed 0 bases at V and 7 bases at J, with 13 bases between. The germline CDR1 and CDR2 sequences are SNHLY and FYNNEI.